The 19 T cell receptor beta chains reported below all come from one sample, sequenced in a study of shared clonotypes between healthy human individuals. Terminally differentiated effector memory CD45RA+ cells were left out of the naive CD8 fraction, which was CD45RO-negative and positively selected for CCR7. Repertoires were generated with immunoSEQ multiplex PCR, while TCRdb's copy carries only in-frame clones and drops some. The table lists fewer than 700,000 clones, approximately 96% of them singletons. The specimen was naive CD8+ T cells sorted from blood. These receptors were taken from a woman aged 30 to 39 in good health.

Concerning this clone itself: An end of the junction differs from the germline gene, which may be a read error. The chain combines TRBV11-2 with TRBJ1-5; 7 bases are a match to TRBD1. Per germline, CDR1 SGHAT and CDR2 FQNNGV. The length of the CDR3 is 15 residues. The CDR3 region has the DNA TGTGCCAGCAGTTTAGGACAGGATAGCAATCAGCCCCAGCATTTT. Translation: CASSLGQDSNQPQHF.

The chain carries TRBV28 and TRBJ1-5; TRBD1 matches at 7 bases. V trimming: 5 bases; J trimming: 0 bases; junction bases outside the gene matches: 7. The CDR3 contains 16 residues. CDR1 and CDR2 from the germline V gene are MDHEN and SYDVKM. CDR3 nucleotides: TGTGCCAGCAGTAGTACAGGGGTGACTAGCAATCAGCCCCAGCATTTT. This gives the protein CASSSTGVTSNQPQHF.

This chain connects TRBV7-8 to TRBJ2-5; 8 bases fit TRBD2. The V gene's germline CDR1 is SGHVS and CDR2 FQNEAQ. The J segment lost 4 bases and the V segment lost 4 bases, leaving 8 bases of the junction unmatched. The CDR3 runs 15 residues. The DNA of the CDR3 is TGTGCCAGCAGCTCCTTCCGGGAGGGAGGAGAGACCCAGTACTTC. It yields the protein CASSSFREGGETQYF.

The chain recombines TRBV27 with TRBJ2-1, with 9 bases that match TRBD1. The V gene end was trimmed by 4 bases and the J gene end by 6 bases; junction bases not matched to a gene: 7. CDR3 length equals 15 residues. Germline V gene data show CDR1 as MNHEY and CDR2 as SMNVEV (reference sequence). The CDR3 reads CASSSVGTGSNEQFF. The CDR3 nucleotides are TGTGCCAGCAGTTCCGTAGGGACAGGGTCCAATGAGCAGTTCTTC.

V is TRBV6-1 and J is TRBJ1-3; D call uncertain. The V end lost 2 bases, the J end lost 2 bases, and 25 bases lay between the germline ends. Germline V CDR1 and CDR2: MNHNS, SASEGT. The CDR3 runs to 20 residues. The CDR3 nucleotides are TGTGCCAGCAGTGAATCCCCTCGGGGTTGGGAGGTATGGACTGGAAACACCATATATTTT. Protein: CASSESPRGWEVWTGNTIYF.

CDR3 coding DNA: TGTGCCAGCAGTGATTTTGGAGCTTTCTTT. The encoded protein is CASSDFGAFF. The gene calls are TRBV2 and TRBJ1-1, with D uncertain. Germline CDR1 and CDR2: SNHLY and FYNNEI. Between the trimmed V and J ends, which lost 3 bases and 10 bases, there was a span of 6 bases. There are 10 residues in the CDR3.

The rearrangement joins TRBV30 to TRBJ2-6; 10 bases are shared with TRBD1. Per the germline V gene, CDR1 is GTSNPN and CDR2 is SVGIG (reference sequence). The CDR3 totals 15 residues. The ends lost 3 bases at V and 7 bases at J; junction bases unmatched: 6. CDR3 loop: CAWRGTGEDANVLTF. Here the CDR3 DNA reads TGTGCCTGGAGGGGGACAGGGGAGGATGCCAACGTCCTGACTTTC. The entire variable domain, with the rest obtained from reference TRBV30 and TRBJ2-6, is as follows: SQTIHQWPATLVQPVGSPLSLECTVEGTSNPNLYWYRQAAGRGLQLLFYSVGIGQISSEVPQNLSASRPQDRQFILSSKKLLLSDSGFYLCAWRGTGEDANVLTFGAGSRLTVL.

The chain uses TRBV30 and TRBJ2-7; D gene unclear. The CDR3 contains 15 residues. In germline, CDR1 is GTSNPN, CDR2 SVGIG (reference sequence). The V end was cut by 0 bases, the J end by 0 bases, with 12 bases between. The CDR3: CAWSVGPGSSYEQYF. CDR3 DNA: TGTGCCTGGAGTGTAGGTCCAGGAAGCTCCTACGAGCAGTACTTC.

The chain recombines TRBV28 with TRBJ2-7; maybe TRBD2 (5 bases). Per the germline V gene, CDR1 is MDHEN and CDR2 is SYDVKM. The CDR3 has 15 residues. The germline V and J ends were trimmed by 2 bases and 2 bases, with 13 bases remaining between them. The CDR3 DNA is TGTGCCAGCAGTTTAAATCTAGCCAGCCCCTACGAGCAGTACTTC. Translation: CASSLNLASPYEQYF.

The J gene is TRBJ2-2, the V gene TRBV27; 7 bases match TRBD1. Germline V gene lookup returns CDR1 MNHEY and CDR2 SMNVEV (reference sequence). The CDR3 sequence is 16 residues long. V dropped 0 bases and J dropped 3; count of bases not matched to a gene: 4. DNA of the CDR3: TGTGCCAGCAGTTTATCGTCGACAGGGTACACCGGGGAGCTGTTTTTT. Translation: CASSLSSTGYTGELFF.

The chain links TRBV19 to TRBJ2-7; 8 bases match TRBD2. V lost 6 bases to trimming and J lost 4 bases; unmatched junction nucleotides: 8. The CDR3 is 14 amino acids. Germline-derived CDR1 and CDR2 are LNHDA and SQIVND (reference sequence). The DNA for the CDR3 is TGTGCCAGTAGCCAAGGCGGGGGGATGTACGAGCAGTACTTC. Translation: CASSQGGGMYEQYF.

This chain connects TRBV27 to TRBJ2-5; the D gene is possibly TRBD2 (6 bases). The DNA end lines up better with TRBJ2-7; the J call may be wrong. The V gene's germline CDR1 is MNHEY and CDR2 SMNVEV (reference sequence). The CDR3 consists of 14 residues. CDR3 DNA sequence: TGTGCCAGCAGTCCCCCGACTAGAAGCTACGAGCAGTACTTC. It specifies CASSPPTRSYEQYF.

The V and J genes are TRBV28 and TRBJ2-7, with TRBD2 as a possible D gene (6 bases). Germline CDR1 reads MDHEN; CDR2 reads SYDVKM. The CDR3 extends over 14 amino acids. Trimming pared 6 bases from V and 2 bases from J, leaving 14 bases between. For the CDR3, the DNA is TGTGCCAGCAGCCCGGGGGAAGTGCCCTACGAGCAGTACTTC. Translation gives CASSPGEVPYEQYF.

This sequence joins TRBV6-4 and TRBJ1-5, with 11 nucleotides matching TRBD1. The CDR3 runs 14 residues. Germline values: CDR1 MRHNA, CDR2 SNTAGT. V lost 9 bases, J lost 9 bases, and 10 bases stayed unmatched. The CDR3 sequence is CASAIRTGGRPQHF. The CDR3 region has the DNA TGTGCCAGTGCTATCAGGACAGGGGGCCGGCCCCAGCATTTT.

This chain uses TRBV5-8 with TRBJ2-7; TRBD1 is a possible D gene (5 bases). Per germline, CDR1 SGHTS and CDR2 YDEGEE. Trimming left V 0 bases short and J 6 bases short, with 10 bases between. The CDR3 totals 13 residues. In nucleotides, the CDR3 is TGTGCCAGCAGCTTGGTACAGGATTTCGAGCAGTACTTC. It is translated as CASSLVQDFEQYF.

As concerns this clone: This sample includes further DNA sequences coding for the same CDR3. The rearrangement links TRBV28 to TRBJ2-7; D may be TRBD2 (5 bases). V was trimmed by 5 bases and J by 1 base, leaving 6 bases between them. The CDR3 extends over 12 amino acids. The germline gives CDR1 MDHEN, CDR2 SYDVKM. CDR3 in DNA: TGTGCCAGCAGTCCGGGATCCTACGAGCAGTACTTC. Protein product: CASSPGSYEQYF.

The rearrangement uses TRBV29-1 and TRBJ2-1; TRBD2 might be the D (5 bases). The CDR3 runs 14 residues. Per the germline V gene, CDR1 is SQVTM and CDR2 is ANQGSEA. V lost 7 bases and J lost 4, with 17 bases in between. CDR3: CSAQTGMGYNEQFF. CDR3 in DNA: TGCAGCGCCCAAACGGGAATGGGGTACAATGAGCAGTTCTTC.

This CDR3 reads CATSGGTSGDPPRVLDTQYF. The CDR3 DNA reads as TGTGCCACCAGCGGAGGGACTAGCGGGGACCCCCCTCGAGTCCTAGATACGCAGTATTTT. The chain joins TRBV15 to TRBJ2-3, with TRBD2 identical over 13 bases. Germline loops: CDR1 LNHNV, CDR2 YYDKDF (reference sequence). V lost 5 bases, J lost 5 bases, and 19 bases stayed unmatched. The CDR3 loop spans 20 amino acids.

The V and J genes are TRBV19 and TRBJ1-5, with unresolved D. The V end was cut by 7 bases, the J end by 0 bases, with 10 bases between. Germline lookup yields CDR1 LNHDA and CDR2 SQIVND (reference sequence). This CDR3 comprises 14 residues. Written as DNA, the CDR3 is TGTGCCAGTAACTTCTGGATTAGCAATCAGCCCCAGCATTTT. Its translation: CASNFWISNQPQHF. Complete variable domain (other parts from reference TRBV19 and TRBJ1-5): DGGITQSPKYLFRKEGQNVTLSCEQNLNHDAMYWYRQDPGQGLRLIYYSQIVNDFQKGDIAEGYSVSREKKESFPLTVTSAQKNPTAFYLCASNFWISNQPQHFGDGTRLSIL.